Sequencing of this T cell receptor (beta chain) was carried out in a study of T cell responses to AZD1222 COVID-19 vaccine (dated by TCRdb to about 2021). For context, the study as a whole: TCR sequencing covered roughly 230 trial participants: around 210 given two doses of AZD1222 and about 26 given two doses of MenACWY control vaccine. Enrollment into the trials was organized by age into subgroups of 18-55, 56-69 and 70-plus years, and those subgroups contained approximately 160, 26 and 62 TCR-sequenced participants, respectively. The full study reports these points: Because no samples from the day 14 peak response were available, repertoires could be characterized only after the peak T cell response. Vaccine-associated CD4 TCRs spanned the whole spike protein, with dominant responses in regions 160-218 and 743-854. In the small 56-69-year group, the increase in depth fell short of significance, most likely because of low power. Participants were mostly white British and included more females than males, and it was suggested by the authors that clonal diversity may have been underestimated. Conclusions about previously exposed vaccinees are limited because only a handful of AZD1222 recipients were SARS-CoV-2 seropositive at baseline. A significant rise in spike-specific TCR breadth and depth was observed after two AZD1222 doses relative to day 0 and relative to MenACWY recipients. Reportedly, almost half of the unique spike-specific TCRs recognized epitopes lying outside the regions that are mutated in the B.1.351 and B.1.1.7 variants.

The CDR3 has 13 amino acids, counting the end cysteine and phenylalanine. The only DNA kept is the CDR3, 39 bases in frame from the first base. The CDR1 and CDR2 encoded by the germline V gene are MNHEY and SVGAGI. Ends trimmed: V by 6 bases, J by 6 bases; bases unmatched to a gene: 8. As to this clone: Its target antigen remains unknown. One base away there is no much larger clone; base qualities are not given.

Reading the label with the study, this specimen's time point is: about 28 days (+/-7) after the second vaccine dose. AZD1222 recipients with second doses at about 4 weeks or about 12 weeks were pooled, because spike-specific TCR depth and breadth did not differ between schedules. The vaccinee samples were drawn from two UK trials, COV001 and COV002, one of which was a single-blind randomized controlled phase 2/3 trial testing AZD1222 (ChAdOx1 nCoV-19) in healthy adults. Trial participant PBMC samples were collected at day 0 and day 28 after the second dose for TCRbeta chain sequencing. The CDR3 regions of human TCRbeta chains were analyzed by immunosequencing. As for the authors' bioinformatics: Repertoire TCRs were checked for matches against a reference library of SARS-CoV-2-specific TCRs that had been generated using the MIRA antigen-specificity platform. Breadth was defined as the fraction of unique TCRs that were SARS-CoV-2-associated. Depth was defined as the fraction of total T cells that were SARS-CoV-2-associated. Using the MIRA data, each spike-specific TCR was assigned both to the spike region to which the TCR was reactive and to a CD4 or CD8 class. Log10-transformed breadth and depth values were compared by one-way ANOVA with Sidak's multiple comparisons tests. Not all clones reach the TCRdb copy of this immuneACCESS table, which keeps in-frame sequences only. Checked studies attribute under half of the gap to unresolved V genes and leave the rest unexplained. V and J calls and clone size are copied from that table; D and trimming were computed from the DNA. For this sample there are over 20,000 clones; about nine tenths appear just once. Approximately 2.6% of the sample comes from the top ten.

The rearranged segments are TRBV6-5 and TRBJ2-7; the central 7 bases match TRBD2. Sequenced material: peripheral blood, taken 28 days after the second AZD1222 dose. The source of this sequence is an adult who received the AZD1222 COVID-19 vaccine. The DNA reads as follows: TGTGCCAGCAGGGACATCACTAGCGTCGAGCAGTACTTC. Its protein reads: CASRDITSVEQYF.